The 4 T cell receptor beta chains below were found in one sample sequenced in a study of shared clonotypes between healthy human individuals. CD8 cells classed as naive were CD45RO-negative and positively selected for CCR7, excluding terminally differentiated effector memory CD45RA+ cells. Repertoires were generated with immunoSEQ multiplex PCR, while TCRdb's copy carries only in-frame clones and drops some. The data hold hundreds of thousands of clones, with about 96% observed a single time. Input material: naive CD8+ T cells sorted from blood. These TCRs come from a man younger than 40 in good health.

This chain uses TRBV27 with TRBJ2-3; TRBD2 matches 12 bases. Germline V CDR1 and CDR2: MNHEY, SMNVEV (reference sequence). The CDR3 consists of 16 residues. V gave up 3 bases and J gave up 0 bases; unmatched junction bases: 1. The CDR3 spells CASSFLAGGSTDTQYF. CDR3 nucleotides: TGTGCCAGCAGTTTTCTAGCGGGAGGGAGCACAGATACGCAGTATTTT.

The chain couples TRBV5-1 to TRBJ2-7, with D perhaps TRBD1 (6 bases). This CDR3 region has 15 residues. CDR1 and CDR2 from the germline V gene are SGHRS and YFSETQ. V was cut by 0 bases and J by 5 bases, with 15 bases left in between. DNA for the CDR3: TGCGCCAGCAGCTTGGCCCAGGGGTTAAGCGACGAGCAGTACTTC. It specifies CASSLAQGLSDEQYF.

The chain is built from TRBV15 and TRBJ2-7, with 12 bases lining up with TRBD2. The germline gives CDR1 LNHNV, CDR2 YYDKDF (reference sequence). There are 16 residues in the CDR3. The V segment lost 4 bases and the J segment 5 bases; nucleotides outside the gene matches: 9. CDR3 loop: CATSIPTSGRSHEQYF. The CDR3 region has the DNA TGTGCCACCAGCATACCTACTAGCGGGAGGTCCCACGAGCAGTACTTC.

Only a few counts were recorded for this clone. This same CDR3 is encoded by further DNA sequences in the sample. The genes are TRBV9 and TRBJ2-3; no firm D call. The CDR3 spans 15 residues. Germline V gene sequence: CDR1 SGDLS, CDR2 YYNGEE. The V end lost 0 bases, the J end lost 0 bases, and 8 bases lay between the germline ends. CDR3 amino acids: CASSVEWGSTDTQYF. The DNA of the CDR3 is TGTGCCAGCAGCGTAGAATGGGGAAGCACAGATACGCAGTATTTT. The full variable domain, with the rest looked up from reference TRBV9 and TRBJ2-3, is DSGVTQTPKHLITATGQRVTLRCSPRSGDLSVYWYQQSLDQGLQFLIQYYNGEERAKGNILERFSAQQFPDLHSELNLSSLELGDSALYFCASSVEWGSTDTQYFGPGTRLTVL.